Each of the 28 T cell receptor beta chains below was sequenced from the same sample in a study of regulatory T cells in long-lasting Graves disease. Time point denoted: newly diagnosed GD, antithyroid drugs for less than 3 months. The TCR library was made from RNA that had been extracted from PBMCs in TRIzol. Construction of the TCR beta libraries employed iRepertoire HTBI primers in conjunction with Arm-PCR of CDR3 regions. MiXCR was run by TCRdb on the multiplex PCR reads, yielding one entry per CDR3 protein. The sample lists roughly 380,000 distinct CDR3 sequences, approximately 15% occurring once. Another study also made use of these data, one on T cells in Graves' hyperthyroidism and ophthalmopathy.

This material consisted of peripheral blood mononuclear cells (PBMCs), taken at new diagnosis, from a patient treated with antithyroid drugs. The receptors derive from a man in his forties with Graves disease.

The V call is TRBV7-4, the J call TRBJ1-5; TRBD1 is a possible D gene (6 bases). The CDR3 runs to 15 residues. Germline values: CDR1 SGHVT, CDR2 SQSDAQ. V lost 3 bases and J 6 bases, leaving 15 bases between the germline ends. CDR3 in DNA: TGTGCCAGCAGCTTCGGGCAGGGGAGGATTCAGCCCCAGCATTTT. It specifies CASSFGQGRIQPQHF.

This clonotype was found many times. The chain has TRBV6-1 and TRBJ2-3; 9 bases line up with TRBD2. The CDR3 contains 14 residues. From germline, CDR1 is MNHNS and CDR2 SASEGT. Trimming took 6 bases from V and 3 from J; bases not matched to a gene: 4. In nucleotides, the CDR3 is TGTGCCAGCAGCTATCTAGCGGGGACAGATACGCAGTATTTT. As protein: CASSYLAGTDTQYF.

This clonotype occurred many times. The chain joins TRBV12-3 or TRBV12-4 to TRBJ2-5; unclear D gene. V lost 5 bases to trimming and J lost 5 bases, with 12 bases between them. The CDR3 sequence is 13 residues long. The CDR3 here is CASSLGPGETQYF. DNA of the CDR3: TGTGCCAGCAGTCTCGGCCCTGGGGAGACCCAGTACTTC.

This clonotype was found a few times. V is TRBV4-3 and J is TRBJ1-1; a weak D match, TRBD1 (5 bases). The germline V and J ends were trimmed by 4 bases and 10 bases, with 16 bases remaining between them. This CDR3 has 13 amino acids. The germline V gene encodes CDR1 LGHNA and CDR2 YSLEER. CDR3 nucleotides: TGCGCCAGCAGCCCGTCAGGGACCCTAGCAGCTTTCTTT. Residues: CASSPSGTLAAFF.

This clonotype was detected ten times or more. The V call is TRBV18, the J call TRBJ2-2; the match to TRBD1 covers 7 bases. The CDR3 loop spans 15 amino acids. The germline gives CDR1 KGHSH, CDR2 LQKENI. V was pared by 0 bases and J by 2 bases, with 0 bases of the junction left unmatched. DNA for the CDR3: TGTGCCAGCTCACCACCAGGGGGCAACACCGGGGAGCTGTTTTTT. This translates into CASSPPGGNTGELFF.

The CDR3 DNA is TGTGCCAGCAGAGCCGGATCAACCTTGGGTTCACCCCTCCACTTT. Translating gives CASRAGSTLGSPLHF. The chain combines TRBV9 with TRBJ1-6; D gene unclear. Germline-derived CDR1 and CDR2 are SGDLS and YYNGEE. The CDR3 covers 15 residues. Trimming shortened V by 5 bases and J by 9 bases, and 18 bases separated the two germline ends.

There are many counts of this clonotype. The chain combines TRBV28 with TRBJ2-5, with TRBD2 matching 7 bases. The CDR3 is made up of 12 amino acids. V was pared by 6 bases and J by 5 bases, with 3 bases of the junction left unmatched. Germline CDR1 is MDHEN and CDR2 is SYDVKM. The CDR3: CASRAGGETQYF. The CDR3 nucleotides read TGTGCCAGCAGGGCCGGGGGGGAGACCCAGTACTTC.

This clonotype has a count of ten or more. This chain links TRBV11-2 with TRBJ2-7; TRBD2 matches 7 bases. The CDR3 runs to 13 residues. V lost 5 bases, J lost 6 bases, and 7 bases stayed unmatched. CDR1 is SGHAT, CDR2 FQNNGV, per germline. DNA for the CDR3: TGTGCCAGCAGCCTCGGGGGGTCGGGCGAGCAGTACTTC. This gives the protein CASSLGGSGEQYF. Looking up the rest from reference TRBV11-2 and TRBJ2-7 gives the full variable domain: EAGVAQSPRYKIIEKRQSVAFWCNPISGHATLYWYQQILGQGPKLLIQFQNNGVVDDSQLPKDRFSAERLKGVDSTLKIQPAKLEDSAVYLCASSLGGSGEQYFGPGTRLTVT.

This clonotype was seen many times. The chain has TRBV28 and TRBJ2-1, with 12 bases lining up with TRBD2. Germline V CDR1 and CDR2: MDHEN, SYDVKM. J lost 6 bases, V lost 5 bases, and 8 bases had no gene match. This CDR3 has 16 residues. The CDR3 DNA sequence: TGTGCCAGCAGTCTGATACTAGCGGGGGGCGGCAATGAGCAGTTCTTC. It translates to CASSLILAGGGNEQFF.

This clonotype showed up many times. CDR3 residues: CASSLLGGTNEKLFF. CDR3 nucleotide sequence: TGTGCCAGCAGCCTGCTGGGGGGAACTAATGAAAAACTGTTTTTT. The chain couples TRBV28 to TRBJ1-4, with D possibly matching TRBD1 (5 bases). The CDR3 extends over 15 amino acids. Looked up from germline, CDR1 is MDHEN and CDR2 is SYDVKM. The V gene lost 6 bases and the J gene lost 1 base, with 12 bases spanning the gap.

This clonotype was seen at least ten times. The J gene is TRBJ2-7, the V gene TRBV4-2; weak D call: TRBD1 (7 bases). The germline V gene encodes CDR1 LGHNA and CDR2 YNFKEQ. Deletions cut 3 bases from V and 1 base from J, with 19 bases between. The CDR3 is 17 residues long. CDR3 protein: CASSQDRGTVFSYEQYF. The CDR3 nucleotides are TGTGCCAGCAGCCAGGACCGCGGGACAGTCTTTTCCTACGAGCAGTACTTC.

In its sample, this clonotype was seen a few times. The J gene is TRBJ1-3, the V gene TRBV9; D remains ambiguous. The V end was cut by 3 bases, the J end by 0 bases, with 10 bases between. The CDR3 runs 15 residues. Germline assignment: CDR1 SGDLS and CDR2 YYNGEE. The DNA for the CDR3 is TGTGCCAGCAGCGCGCCGACGGCCTCTGGAAACACCATATATTTT. Protein sequence: CASSAPTASGNTIYF.

This clonotype was seen more than once but under ten times. This chain joins TRBV18 and TRBJ2-6; the match to TRBD1 covers 10 bases. J lost 2 bases, V lost 2 bases, and 9 bases had no gene match. Germline CDR1 KGHSH, CDR2 LQKENI. The CDR3 consists of 19 residues. The DNA for the CDR3 is TGTGCCAGCTCACCATCTCCAGCCGGGACAGGGGCTGGGGCCAACGTCCTGACTTTC. It is translated as CASSPSPAGTGAGANVLTF.

Ten or more counts support this clonotype. The chain uses TRBV7-9 and TRBJ2-7; possible D gene TRBD1, 5 bases. Trimming removed 5 bases at V and 6 bases at J, with 23 bases between. This CDR3 is 16 amino acids long. Germline assignment: CDR1 SEHNR and CDR2 FQNEAQ (reference sequence). CDR3: CASSGSKPDMGFEQYF. Here the CDR3 DNA reads TGTGCCAGCAGCGGATCCAAGCCGGACATGGGTTTCGAGCAGTACTTC.

Turning to this clonotype: A much larger clone sits a single nucleotide away, making a read error possible. CDR3 sequence reads: CSVRARQTYEQYF. CDR3 in DNA: TGCAGCGTAAGGGCAAGGCAAACGTACGAGCAGTACTTC. The chain uses TRBV29-1 and TRBJ2-7; D not resolved. V was cut by 6 bases and J by 4 bases, with 16 bases left in between. CDR3 size: 13 residues. Germline loops: CDR1 SQVTM, CDR2 ANQGSEA.

This clonotype has a handful of counts. One end of the junction does not line up with germline, which may come from a read error. The chain employs TRBV6-5 and TRBJ2-2; no clear D gene. Germline V gives CDR1 MNHEY, CDR2 SVGAGI. The CDR3 totals 11 residues. CDR3 sequence: CASLNSGELFF. The CDR3 DNA is TGTGCCAGCCTAAACAGCGGGGAGCTGTTTTTT.

Concerning this clonotype itself: It may be a read error: a sequence one base away is much more abundant. The rearrangement uses TRBV30 and TRBJ2-1; TRBD2 matches at 7 bases. Germline V CDR1 and CDR2: GTSNPN, SVGIG (reference sequence). This CDR3 has 13 amino acids. J lost 10 bases, V lost 3 bases, and 9 bases had no gene match. This CDR3 reads CAWRSGGVYEQFF. CDR3 in DNA: TGTGCCTGGAGAAGTGGGGGGGTCTACGAGCAGTTCTTC.

The chain combines TRBV29-1 with TRBJ2-3, with TRBD1 matching over 7 bases. V lost 5 bases to trimming and J lost 1 base; unmatched junction nucleotides: 6. The CDR3 is 14 amino acids. Germline CDR1 and CDR2: SQVTM and ANQGSEA. The DNA for the CDR3 is TGCAGCGTTCCCCGACAGGGCCGCACAGATACGCAGTATTTT. Its translation is CSVPRQGRTDTQYF.

This clonotype was detected a few times. The chain joins TRBV20-1 to TRBJ1-6; D unresolved. The CDR3 extends over 13 amino acids. The V gene's germline CDR1 is DFQATT and CDR2 SNEGSKA (reference sequence). Between the trimmed V and J ends, which lost 3 bases and 7 bases, there was a span of 10 bases. The CDR3 protein is CSASRGLNSPLHF. CDR3 nucleotide sequence: TGCAGTGCTAGTCGTGGGTTGAATTCACCCCTCCACTTT.

This clonotype was seen a handful of times. V usage is TRBV5-1 and J usage is TRBJ2-2; no clear D. Germline lookup yields CDR1 SGHRS and CDR2 YFSETQ. The germline V and J ends were trimmed by 0 bases and 7 bases, with 4 bases remaining between them. The CDR3 totals 12 residues. The CDR3 is CASSLAGGELFF. DNA of the CDR3: TGCGCCAGCAGCTTGGCCGGCGGGGAGCTGTTTTTT.

In its sample, this clonotype was seen once. The chain links TRBV9 to TRBJ2-1; tentatively, D is TRBD2 (6 bases). Germline CDR1 and CDR2: SGDLS and YYNGEE. The CDR3 extends over 13 amino acids. V gave up 0 bases and J gave up 5 bases, with 6 bases separating them. Written as DNA, the CDR3 is TGTGCCAGCAGCGTAGCGGGGGACAATGAGCAGTTCTTC. Its protein is CASSVAGDNEQFF.

V is TRBV7-9 and J is TRBJ1-6; tentatively, D is TRBD1 (5 bases). V gave up 5 bases and J gave up 7 bases, with 15 bases separating them. The CDR3 covers 15 residues. Germline CDR1 SEHNR, CDR2 FQNEAQ (reference sequence). CDR3 DNA: TGTGCCAGCAGCCAGAGGGGTTCCCTCAATTCACCCCTCCACTTT. Its protein product is CASSQRGSLNSPLHF. The entire variable domain, with the rest obtained from reference TRBV7-9 and TRBJ1-6, is as follows: DTGVSQNPRHKITKRGQNVTFRCDPISEHNRLYWYRQTLGQGPEFLTYFQNEAQLEKSRLLSDRFSAERPKGSFSTLEIQRTEQGDSAMYLCASSQRGSLNSPLHFGNGTRLTVT.

In this sample, this clonotype turned up many times. The chain couples TRBV2 to TRBJ1-2, with 7 bases identical to TRBD1. The CDR3 has 13 residues. The junction had 8 bases not matched to a gene; V was cut back by 7 bases and J by 6 bases. Germline V gene lookup returns CDR1 SNHLY and CDR2 FYNNEI. CDR3 protein: CASKSRQGDGYTF. The CDR3, as DNA: TGTGCCAGCAAGTCGCGACAGGGAGATGGCTACACCTTC. Complete variable domain (other parts from reference TRBV2 and TRBJ1-2): EPEVTQTPSHQVTQMGQEVILRCVPISNHLYFYWYRQILGQKVEFLVSFYNNEISEKSEIFDDQFSVERPDGSNFTLKIRSTKLEDSAMYFCASKSRQGDGYTFGSGTRLTVV.

This clonotype was recorded many times. V gene TRBV5-1 combines with J gene TRBJ1-1; possible D gene TRBD1, 5 bases. This CDR3 region has 12 residues. V lost 4 bases, J lost 10 bases, and 14 bases lay in between. Germline V gene sequence: CDR1 SGHRS, CDR2 YFSETQ. CDR3 sequence (DNA): TGCGCCAGCAGCGCCGAGGCGGGGACAGCTTTCTTT. Its protein product is CASSAEAGTAFF. Together with reference TRBV5-1 and TRBJ1-1, the CDR3 gives the full variable domain: KAGVTQTPRYLIKTRGQQVTLSCSPISGHRSVSWYQQTPGQGLQFLFEYFSETQRNKGNFPGRFSGRQFSNSRSEMNVSTLELGDSALYLCASSAEAGTAFFGQGTRLTVV.

Many counts were recorded for this clonotype. The chain employs TRBV7-2 and TRBJ2-7; 7 nucleotides agree with TRBD2. Germline V gene lookup returns CDR1 SGHTA and CDR2 FQGNSA. J lost 0 bases, V lost 0 bases, and 5 bases had no gene match. The CDR3 covers 16 residues. CDR3 in amino acids: CASSLAGGSLSYEQYF. The CDR3 DNA is TGTGCCAGCAGCTTAGCGGGAGGGTCCCTCTCCTACGAGCAGTACTTC.

This clonotype has at least ten counts. The chain is built from TRBV6-1 and TRBJ1-1; D gene unclear. V shed 8 bases and J shed 6 bases, with 16 bases lying between them. Germline lookup yields CDR1 MNHNS and CDR2 SASEGT. The CDR3 is made up of 13 amino acids. CDR3 sequence reads: CASAIAQCAEAFF. For the CDR3, the DNA is TGTGCCAGCGCGATAGCCCAGTGTGCTGAAGCTTTCTTT.

This chain links TRBV5-1 with TRBJ2-5; TRBD2 is a possible D gene (6 bases). The length of the CDR3 is 15 residues. Trimming pared 0 bases from V and 7 bases from J, leaving 16 bases between. Germline assignment: CDR1 SGHRS and CDR2 YFSETQ. The CDR3 DNA follows: TGCGCCAGCAGCTTGGGGGGGGAACCGATGGGGACCCAGTACTTC. Protein sequence: CASSLGGEPMGTQYF.

This sequence joins TRBV5-1 and TRBJ1-2; a possible D gene is TRBD1 (5 bases). The CDR3 sequence is 16 residues long. Germline V lookup: CDR1 SGHRS, CDR2 YFSETQ. Trimming left V 4 bases short and J 7 bases short, with 23 bases between. The CDR3 DNA is TGCGCCAGCAGCACGACAGTTGCAGGGTCGGCTGCTGGCTACACCTTC. It codes for CASSTTVAGSAAGYTF.